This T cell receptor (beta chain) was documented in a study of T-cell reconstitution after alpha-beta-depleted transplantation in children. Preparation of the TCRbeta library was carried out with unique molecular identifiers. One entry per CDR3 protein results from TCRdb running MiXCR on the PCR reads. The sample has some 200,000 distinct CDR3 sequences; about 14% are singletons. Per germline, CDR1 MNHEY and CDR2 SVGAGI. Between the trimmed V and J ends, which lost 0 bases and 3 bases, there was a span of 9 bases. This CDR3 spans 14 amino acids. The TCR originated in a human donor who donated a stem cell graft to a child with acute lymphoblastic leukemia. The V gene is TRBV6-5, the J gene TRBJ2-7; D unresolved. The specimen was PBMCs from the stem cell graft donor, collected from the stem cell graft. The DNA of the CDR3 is TGTGCCAGCAGTTACTCCAAGGCGGTCTACGAGCAGTACTTC. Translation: CASSYSKAVYEQYF.